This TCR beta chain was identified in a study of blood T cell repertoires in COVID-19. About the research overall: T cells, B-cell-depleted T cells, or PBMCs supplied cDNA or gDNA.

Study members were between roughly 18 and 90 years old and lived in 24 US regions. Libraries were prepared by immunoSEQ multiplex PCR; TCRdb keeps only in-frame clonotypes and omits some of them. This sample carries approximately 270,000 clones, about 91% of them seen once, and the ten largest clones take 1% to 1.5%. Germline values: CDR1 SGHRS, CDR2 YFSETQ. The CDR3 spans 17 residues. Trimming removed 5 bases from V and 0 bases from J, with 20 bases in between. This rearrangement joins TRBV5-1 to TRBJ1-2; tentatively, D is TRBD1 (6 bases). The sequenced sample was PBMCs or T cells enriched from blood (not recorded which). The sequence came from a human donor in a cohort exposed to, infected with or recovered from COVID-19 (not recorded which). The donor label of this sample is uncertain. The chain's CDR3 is CASSPTGTNSPNYGYTF. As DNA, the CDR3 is TGCGCCAGCAGTCCTACAGGGACCAATTCTCCTAACTATGGCTACACCTTC.